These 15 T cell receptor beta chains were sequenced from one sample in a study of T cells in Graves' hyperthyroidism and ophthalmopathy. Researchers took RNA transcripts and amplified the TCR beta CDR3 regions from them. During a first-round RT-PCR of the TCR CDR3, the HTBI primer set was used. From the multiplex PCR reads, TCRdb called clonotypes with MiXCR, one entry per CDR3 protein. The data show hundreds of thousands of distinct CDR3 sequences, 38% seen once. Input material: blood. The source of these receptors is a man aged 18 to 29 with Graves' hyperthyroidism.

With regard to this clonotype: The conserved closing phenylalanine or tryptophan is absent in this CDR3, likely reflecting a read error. The CDR3 bases are TGTGCCAGCAGCTTCGGGGCGAACACTGAAGCTTTCCTT. Its translation is CASSFGANTEAFL. The chain uses TRBV2 and TRBJ1-1; weak D call: TRBD1 (5 bases). CDR1 and CDR2 from the germline V gene are SNHLY and FYNNEI. CDR3 length equals 13 residues. Trimming removed 6 bases from V and 1 base from J, with 9 bases in between.

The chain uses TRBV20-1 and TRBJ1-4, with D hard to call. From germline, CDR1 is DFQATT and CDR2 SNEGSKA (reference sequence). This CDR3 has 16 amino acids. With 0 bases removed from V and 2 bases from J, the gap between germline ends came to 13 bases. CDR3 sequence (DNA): TGCAGTGCTAGAGAGGGGTACCCCCGTACTAATGAAAAACTGTTTTTT. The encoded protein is CSAREGYPRTNEKLFF.

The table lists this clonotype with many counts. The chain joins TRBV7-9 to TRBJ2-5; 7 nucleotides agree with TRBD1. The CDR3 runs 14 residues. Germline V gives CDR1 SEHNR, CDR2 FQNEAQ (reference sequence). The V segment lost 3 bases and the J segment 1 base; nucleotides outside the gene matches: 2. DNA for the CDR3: TGTGCCAGCAGCTTGACAGGGCTCCAAGAGACCCAGTACTTC. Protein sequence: CASSLTGLQETQYF.

CDR3 DNA: TGTGCCAGCAGCTTTACGCTAGGGGACACCGGGGAGCTGTTTTTT. It is translated as CASSFTLGDTGELFF. The V gene is TRBV7-2, the J gene TRBJ2-2; perhaps TRBD1 as D (5 bases). The CDR3 loop spans 15 amino acids. The V gene lost 3 bases and the J gene lost 3 bases, with 11 bases spanning the gap. CDR1 and CDR2 (germline): SGHTA, FQGNSA.

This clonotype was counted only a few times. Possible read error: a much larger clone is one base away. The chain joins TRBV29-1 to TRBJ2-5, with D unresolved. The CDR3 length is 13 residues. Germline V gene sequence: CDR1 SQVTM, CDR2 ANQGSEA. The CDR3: CSVTDDPTETQHF. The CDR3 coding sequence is TGCAGCGTTACAGATGACCCCACAGAGACCCAGCACTTC.

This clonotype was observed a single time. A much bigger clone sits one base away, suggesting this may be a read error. The CDR3 here is CASSLTSQVEEYF. The CDR3 nucleotides read TGTGCCAGCAGCTTGACTAGCCAGGTCGAGGAGTACTTC. V usage is TRBV7-2 and J usage is TRBJ2-7; TRBD2 aligns across 7 bases. The CDR3 consists of 13 residues. From germline, CDR1 is SGHTA and CDR2 FQGNSA.

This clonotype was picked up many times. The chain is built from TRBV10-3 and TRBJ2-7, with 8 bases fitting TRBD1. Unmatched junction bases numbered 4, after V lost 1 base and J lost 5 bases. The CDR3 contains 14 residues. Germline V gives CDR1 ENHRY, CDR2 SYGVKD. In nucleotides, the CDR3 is TGTGCCATCAGTGAGTTGACAGGGGACGACGAGCAGTACTTC. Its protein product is CAISELTGDDEQYF.

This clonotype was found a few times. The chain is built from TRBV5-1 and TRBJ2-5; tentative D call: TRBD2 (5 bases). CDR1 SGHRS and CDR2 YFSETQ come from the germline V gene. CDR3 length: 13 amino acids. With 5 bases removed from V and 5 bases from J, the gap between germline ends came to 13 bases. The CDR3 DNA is TGCGCCAGCAGTCGGAGGCTAGGGGAGACCCAGTACTTC. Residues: CASSRRLGETQYF.

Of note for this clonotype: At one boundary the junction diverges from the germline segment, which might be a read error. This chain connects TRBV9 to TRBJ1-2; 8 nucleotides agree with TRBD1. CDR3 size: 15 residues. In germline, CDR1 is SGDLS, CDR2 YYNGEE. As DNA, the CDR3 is TGCGCCAGCAGCTCCTCAGGGACAGGATTTTATGGCTACACCTTC. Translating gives CASSSSGTGFYGYTF. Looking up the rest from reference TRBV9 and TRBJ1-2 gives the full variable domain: DSGVTQTPKHLITATGQRVTLRCSPRSGDLSVYWYQQSLDQGLQFLIQYYNGEERAKGNILERFSAQQFPDLHSELNLSSLELGDSALYFCASSSSGTGFYGYTFGSGTRLTVV.

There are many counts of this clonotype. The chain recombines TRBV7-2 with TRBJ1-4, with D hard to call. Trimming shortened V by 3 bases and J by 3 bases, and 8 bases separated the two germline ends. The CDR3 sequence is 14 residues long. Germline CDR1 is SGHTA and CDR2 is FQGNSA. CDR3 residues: CASSLGSANEKLFF. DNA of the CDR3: TGTGCCAGCAGCTTGGGTAGCGCTAATGAAAAACTGTTTTTT.

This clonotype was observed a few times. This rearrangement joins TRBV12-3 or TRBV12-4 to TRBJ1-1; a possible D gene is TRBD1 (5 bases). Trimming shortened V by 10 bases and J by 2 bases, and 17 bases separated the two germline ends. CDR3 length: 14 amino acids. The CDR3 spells CATFKGADNTEAFF. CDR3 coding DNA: TGTGCCACCTTCAAAGGGGCCGACAACACTGAAGCTTTCTTT.

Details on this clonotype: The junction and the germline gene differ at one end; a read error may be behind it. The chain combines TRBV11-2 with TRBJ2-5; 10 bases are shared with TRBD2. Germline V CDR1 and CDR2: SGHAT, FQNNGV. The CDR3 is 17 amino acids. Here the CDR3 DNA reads TGTGCCACCAGCTCCCCACTGTCACTAGCGGGGCAAGAGACCCAGTACTTC. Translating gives CATSSPLSLAGQETQYF.

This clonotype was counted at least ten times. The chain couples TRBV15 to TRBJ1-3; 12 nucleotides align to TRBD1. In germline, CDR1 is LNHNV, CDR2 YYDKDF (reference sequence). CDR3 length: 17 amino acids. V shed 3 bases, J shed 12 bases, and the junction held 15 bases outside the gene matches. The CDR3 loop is CATSRSHPGQGADDIYF. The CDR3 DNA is TGTGCCACCAGCAGGAGCCACCCGGGACAGGGGGCAGATGACATATATTTT. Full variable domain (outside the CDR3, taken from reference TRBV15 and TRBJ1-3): DAMVIQNPRYQVTQFGKPVTLSCSQTLNHNVMYWYQQKSSQAPKLLFHYYDKDFNNEADTPDNFQSRRPNTSFCFLDIRSPGLGDTAMYLCATSRSHPGQGADDIYFGEGSWLTVV.

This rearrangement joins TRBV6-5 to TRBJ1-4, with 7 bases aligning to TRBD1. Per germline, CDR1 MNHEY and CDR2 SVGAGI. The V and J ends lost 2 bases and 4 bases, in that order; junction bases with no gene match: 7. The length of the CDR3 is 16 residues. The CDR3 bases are TGTGCCAGCAGTTACCGTCGGACAGGATTTAATGAAAAACTGTTTTTT. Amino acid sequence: CASSYRRTGFNEKLFF.

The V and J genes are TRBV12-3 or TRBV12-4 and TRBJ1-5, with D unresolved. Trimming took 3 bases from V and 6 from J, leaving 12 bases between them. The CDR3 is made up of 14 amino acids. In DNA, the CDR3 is TGTGCCAGCAGTTTGGAAGGGAAAGGTCAGCCCCAGCATTTT. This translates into CASSLEGKGQPQHF.